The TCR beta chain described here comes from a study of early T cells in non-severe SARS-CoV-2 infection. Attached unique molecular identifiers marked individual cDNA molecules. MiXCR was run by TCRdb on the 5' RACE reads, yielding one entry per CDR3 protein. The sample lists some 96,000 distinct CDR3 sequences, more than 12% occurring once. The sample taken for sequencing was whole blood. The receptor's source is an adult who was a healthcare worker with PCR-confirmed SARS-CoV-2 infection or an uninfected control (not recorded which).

The CDR3 here is CASSDWQGDTGELFF. The CDR3 DNA reads as TGCGCCAGCAGTGACTGGCAGGGGGACACCGGGGAGCTGTTTTTT. The chain uses TRBV10-1 and TRBJ2-2; 7 bases line up with TRBD1. The CDR3 is 15 amino acids. Germline V gene sequence: CDR1 WNHNN, CDR2 SYGVQD (reference sequence). V lost 3 bases to trimming and J lost 3 bases; unmatched junction nucleotides: 4.